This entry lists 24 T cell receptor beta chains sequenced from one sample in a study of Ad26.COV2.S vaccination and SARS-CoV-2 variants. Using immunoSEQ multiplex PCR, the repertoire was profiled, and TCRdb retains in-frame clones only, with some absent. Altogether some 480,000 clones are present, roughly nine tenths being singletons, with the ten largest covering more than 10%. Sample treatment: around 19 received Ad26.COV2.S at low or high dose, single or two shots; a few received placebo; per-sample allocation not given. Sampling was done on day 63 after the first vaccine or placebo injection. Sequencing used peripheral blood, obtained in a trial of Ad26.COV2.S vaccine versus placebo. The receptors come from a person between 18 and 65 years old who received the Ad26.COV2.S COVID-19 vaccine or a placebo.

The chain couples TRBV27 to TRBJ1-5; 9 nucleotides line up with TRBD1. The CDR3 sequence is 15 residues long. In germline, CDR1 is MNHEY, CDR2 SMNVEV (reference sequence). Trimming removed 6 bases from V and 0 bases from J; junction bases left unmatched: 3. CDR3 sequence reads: CASRDRGNSNQPQHF. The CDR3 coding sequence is TGTGCCAGCAGAGACAGGGGGAATAGCAATCAGCCCCAGCATTTT.

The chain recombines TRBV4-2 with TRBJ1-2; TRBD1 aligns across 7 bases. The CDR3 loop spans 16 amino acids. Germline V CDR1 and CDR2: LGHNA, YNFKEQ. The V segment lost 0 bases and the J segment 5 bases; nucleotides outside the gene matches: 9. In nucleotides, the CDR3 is TGTGCCAGCAGCCAAGATGAGGCAGGGGGGAGGTATGGCTACACCTTC. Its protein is CASSQDEAGGRYGYTF.

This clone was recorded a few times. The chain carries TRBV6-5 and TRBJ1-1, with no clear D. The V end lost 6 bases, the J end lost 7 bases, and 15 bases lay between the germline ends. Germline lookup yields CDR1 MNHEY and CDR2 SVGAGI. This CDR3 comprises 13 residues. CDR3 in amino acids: CASRRTWRGEAFF. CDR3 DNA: TGTGCCAGCAGACGAACATGGCGGGGTGAAGCTTTCTTT.

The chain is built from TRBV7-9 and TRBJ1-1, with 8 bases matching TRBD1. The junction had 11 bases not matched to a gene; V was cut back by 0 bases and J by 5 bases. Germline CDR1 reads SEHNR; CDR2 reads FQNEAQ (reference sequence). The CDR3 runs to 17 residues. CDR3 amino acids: CASSLAPPRTGRTEAFF. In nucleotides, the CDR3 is TGTGCCAGCAGCTTAGCCCCCCCCCGGACAGGGAGGACTGAAGCTTTCTTT. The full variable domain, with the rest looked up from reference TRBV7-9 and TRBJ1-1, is DTGVSQNPRHKITKRGQNVTFRCDPISEHNRLYWYRQTLGQGPEFLTYFQNEAQLEKSRLLSDRFSAERPKGSFSTLEIQRTEQGDSAMYLCASSLAPPRTGRTEAFFGQGTRLTVV.

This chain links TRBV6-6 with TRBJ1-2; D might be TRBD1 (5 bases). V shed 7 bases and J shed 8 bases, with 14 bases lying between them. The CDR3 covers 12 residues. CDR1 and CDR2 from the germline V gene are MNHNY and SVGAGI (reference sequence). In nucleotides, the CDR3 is TGTGCCAGCAAAGGGGCGAAAGGGGGCTACACCTTC. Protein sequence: CASKGAKGGYTF.

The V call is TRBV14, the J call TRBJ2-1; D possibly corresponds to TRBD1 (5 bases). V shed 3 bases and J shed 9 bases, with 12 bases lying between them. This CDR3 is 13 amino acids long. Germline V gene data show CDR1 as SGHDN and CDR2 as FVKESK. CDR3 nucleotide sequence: TGTGCCAGCAGCCACCCAGGGTGGGTTGAGCAGTTCTTC. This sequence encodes CASSHPGWVEQFF. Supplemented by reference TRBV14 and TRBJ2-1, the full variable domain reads EAGVTQFPSHSVIEKGQTVTLRCDPISGHDNLYWYRRVMGKEIKFLLHFVKESKQDESGMPNNRFLAERTGGTYSTLKVQPAELEDSGVYFCASSHPGWVEQFFGPGTRLTVL.

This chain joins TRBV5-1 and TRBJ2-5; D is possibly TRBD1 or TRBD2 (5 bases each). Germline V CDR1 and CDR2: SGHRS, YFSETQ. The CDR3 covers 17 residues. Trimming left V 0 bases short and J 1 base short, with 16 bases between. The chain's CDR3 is CASSLGGVGRPQETQYF. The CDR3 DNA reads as TGCGCCAGCAGCTTGGGGGGCGTGGGACGCCCCCAAGAGACCCAGTACTTC. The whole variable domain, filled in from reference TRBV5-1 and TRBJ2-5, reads KAGVTQTPRYLIKTRGQQVTLSCSPISGHRSVSWYQQTPGQGLQFLFEYFSETQRNKGNFPGRFSGRQFSNSRSEMNVSTLELGDSALYLCASSLGGVGRPQETQYFGPGTRLLVL.

The CDR3 nucleotides read TGTGCCAGTAGCCCGACCCCGAGGGGCCATGAGCAGTTCTTC. Residues: CASSPTPRGHEQFF. This sequence joins TRBV19 and TRBJ2-1, with D perhaps matching TRBD1 or TRBD2 (5 bases each). The CDR3 contains 14 residues. Germline CDR1 and CDR2: LNHDA and SQIVND (reference sequence). Trimming took 6 bases from V and 8 from J, leaving 17 bases between them.

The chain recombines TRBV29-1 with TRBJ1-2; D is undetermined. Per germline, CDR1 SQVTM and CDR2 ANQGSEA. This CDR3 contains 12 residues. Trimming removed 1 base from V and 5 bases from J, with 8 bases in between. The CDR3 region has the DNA TGCAGCGTTGAAGGTCCAGGATATGGCTACACCTTC. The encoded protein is CSVEGPGYGYTF.

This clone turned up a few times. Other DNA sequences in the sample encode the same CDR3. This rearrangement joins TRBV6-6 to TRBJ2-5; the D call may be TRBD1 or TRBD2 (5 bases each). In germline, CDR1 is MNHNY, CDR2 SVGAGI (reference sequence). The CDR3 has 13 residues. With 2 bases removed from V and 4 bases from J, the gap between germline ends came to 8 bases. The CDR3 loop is CASSYGGGETQYF. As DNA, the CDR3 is TGTGCCAGCAGTTACGGTGGGGGAGAGACCCAGTACTTC.

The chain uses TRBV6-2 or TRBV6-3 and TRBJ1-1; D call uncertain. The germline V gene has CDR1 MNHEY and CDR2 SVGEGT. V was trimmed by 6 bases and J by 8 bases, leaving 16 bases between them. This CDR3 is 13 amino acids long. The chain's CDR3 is CASSPLSTSEAFF. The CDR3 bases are TGTGCCAGCAGCCCCCTTTCAACTTCAGAAGCTTTCTTT.

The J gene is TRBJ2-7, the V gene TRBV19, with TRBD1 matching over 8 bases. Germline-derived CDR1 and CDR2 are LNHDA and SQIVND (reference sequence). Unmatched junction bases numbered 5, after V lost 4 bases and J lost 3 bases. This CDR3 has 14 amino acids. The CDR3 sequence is CASSRGQDLYEQYF. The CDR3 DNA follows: TGTGCCAGTAGTAGGGGACAGGACCTCTACGAGCAGTACTTC.

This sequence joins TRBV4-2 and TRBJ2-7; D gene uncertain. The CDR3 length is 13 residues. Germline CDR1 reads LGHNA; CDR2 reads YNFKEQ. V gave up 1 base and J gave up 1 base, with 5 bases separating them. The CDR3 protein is CASSQGLSYEQYF. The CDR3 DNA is TGTGCCAGCAGCCAAGGGTTATCCTACGAGCAGTACTTC.

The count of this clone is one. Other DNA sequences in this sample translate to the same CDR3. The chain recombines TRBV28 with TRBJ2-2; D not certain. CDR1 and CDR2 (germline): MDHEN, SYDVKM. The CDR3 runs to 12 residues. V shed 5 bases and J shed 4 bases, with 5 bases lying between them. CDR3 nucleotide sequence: TGTGCCAGCAGTCAACTCACCGGGGAGCTGTTTTTT. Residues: CASSQLTGELFF. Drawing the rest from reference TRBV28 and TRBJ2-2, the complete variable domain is DVKVTQSSRYLVKRTGEKVFLECVQDMDHENMFWYRQDPGLGLRLIYFSYDVKMKEKGDIPEGYSVSREKKERFSLILESASTNQTSMYLCASSQLTGELFFGEGSRLTVL.

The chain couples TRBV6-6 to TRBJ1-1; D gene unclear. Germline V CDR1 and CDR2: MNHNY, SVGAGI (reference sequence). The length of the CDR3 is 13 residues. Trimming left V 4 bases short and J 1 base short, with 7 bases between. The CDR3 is CASSSTRNTEAFF. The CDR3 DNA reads TGTGCCAGCAGTTCAACAAGGAACACTGAAGCTTTCTTT.

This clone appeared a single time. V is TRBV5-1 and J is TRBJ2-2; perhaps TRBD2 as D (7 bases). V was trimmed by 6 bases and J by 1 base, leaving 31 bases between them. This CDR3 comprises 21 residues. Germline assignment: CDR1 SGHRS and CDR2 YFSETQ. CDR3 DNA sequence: TGCGCCAGCACTCCCCGGGGGGACCCCCTCCGGGGGCAGATGAACACCGGGGAGCTGTTTTTT. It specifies CASTPRGDPLRGQMNTGELFF.

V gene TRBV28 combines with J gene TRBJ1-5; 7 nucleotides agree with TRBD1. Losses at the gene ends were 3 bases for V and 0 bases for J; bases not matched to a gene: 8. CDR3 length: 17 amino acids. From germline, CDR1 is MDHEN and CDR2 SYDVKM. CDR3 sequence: CASSLRTGAYSNQPQHF. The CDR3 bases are TGTGCCAGCAGTTTGAGAACAGGGGCGTATAGCAATCAGCCCCAGCATTTT.

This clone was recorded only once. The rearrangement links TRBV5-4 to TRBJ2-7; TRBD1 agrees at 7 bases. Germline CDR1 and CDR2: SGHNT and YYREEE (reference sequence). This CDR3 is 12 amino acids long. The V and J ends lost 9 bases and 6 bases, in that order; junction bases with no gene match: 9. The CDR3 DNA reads TGTGCCACCACAGGGGAAGGAAGCGAGCAGTACTTC. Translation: CATTGEGSEQYF.

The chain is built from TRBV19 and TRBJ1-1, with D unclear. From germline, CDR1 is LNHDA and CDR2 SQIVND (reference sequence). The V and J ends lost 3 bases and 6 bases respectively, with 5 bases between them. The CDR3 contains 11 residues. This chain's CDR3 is CASSIGAEAFF. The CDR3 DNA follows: TGTGCCAGTAGTATTGGGGCTGAAGCTTTCTTT.

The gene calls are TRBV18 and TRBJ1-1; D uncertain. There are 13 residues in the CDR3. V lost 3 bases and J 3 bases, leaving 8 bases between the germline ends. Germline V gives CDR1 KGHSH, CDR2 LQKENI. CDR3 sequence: CASSPGLDTEAFF. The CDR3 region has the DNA TGTGCCAGCTCACCGGGCCTGGACACTGAAGCTTTCTTT.

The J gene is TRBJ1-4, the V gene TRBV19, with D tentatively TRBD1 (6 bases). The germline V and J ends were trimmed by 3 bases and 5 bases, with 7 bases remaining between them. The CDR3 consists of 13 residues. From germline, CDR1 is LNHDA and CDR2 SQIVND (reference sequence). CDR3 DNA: TGTGCCAGTAGTATGGGGGCGAATGAAAAACTGTTTTTT. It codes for CASSMGANEKLFF.

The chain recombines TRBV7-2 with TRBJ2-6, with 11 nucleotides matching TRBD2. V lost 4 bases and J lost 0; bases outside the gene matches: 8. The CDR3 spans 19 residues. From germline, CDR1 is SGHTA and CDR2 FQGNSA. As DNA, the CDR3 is TGTGCCAGCAGCTCCCCGGGACTAGCGGCCAGCTCTGGGGCCAACGTCCTGACTTTC. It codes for CASSSPGLAASSGANVLTF.

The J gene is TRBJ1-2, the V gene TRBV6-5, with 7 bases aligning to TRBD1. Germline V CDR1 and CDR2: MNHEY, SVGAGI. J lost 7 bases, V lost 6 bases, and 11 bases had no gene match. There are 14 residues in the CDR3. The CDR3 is CASRGQKGLGGYTF. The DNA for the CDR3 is TGTGCCAGCAGGGGACAGAAAGGGCTCGGTGGCTACACCTTC.

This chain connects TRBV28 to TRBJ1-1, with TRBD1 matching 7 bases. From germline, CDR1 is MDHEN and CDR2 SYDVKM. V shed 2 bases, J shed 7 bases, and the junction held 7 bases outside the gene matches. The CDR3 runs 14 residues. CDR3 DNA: TGTGCCAGCAGTTTAGCCCCAGGGGGGGGTGAAGCTTTCTTT. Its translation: CASSLAPGGGEAFF.